Sequencing of this T cell receptor beta chain was carried out in a study of T cell responses to AZD1222 COVID-19 vaccine. About the study: Researchers grouped second doses given at about 4 or about 12 weeks into one pool. Study outcomes and limitations: Spike regions recognized by vaccine-associated CD4 TCRs spanned the protein, led by 160-218 and 743-854. Mostly white British, mostly female donors; authors suggested clonal diversity may be underestimated.

Clones were read by immunoSEQ multiplex PCR, and TCRdb kept only the in-frame ones, dropping some. The sample has 100,000 to 150,000 clones, about nine tenths seen once. Notes on this clone: Its antigen is still unknown.

The V gene lost 6 bases and the J gene lost 3 bases, with 15 bases spanning the gap. The CDR3 consists of 15 residues. Germline V gives CDR1 SGHAT, CDR2 FQNNGV. The V and J genes are TRBV11-2 and TRBJ2-1; D might be TRBD1 (6 bases). This clonotype originated in an adult in good health. The sample here was peripheral blood, taken on day 0 of AZD1222 vaccination. CDR3 nucleotide sequence: TGTGCCAGCAGTTCAGCCGGGACACACTACAATGAGCAGTTCTTC. This encodes CASSSAGTHYNEQFF.